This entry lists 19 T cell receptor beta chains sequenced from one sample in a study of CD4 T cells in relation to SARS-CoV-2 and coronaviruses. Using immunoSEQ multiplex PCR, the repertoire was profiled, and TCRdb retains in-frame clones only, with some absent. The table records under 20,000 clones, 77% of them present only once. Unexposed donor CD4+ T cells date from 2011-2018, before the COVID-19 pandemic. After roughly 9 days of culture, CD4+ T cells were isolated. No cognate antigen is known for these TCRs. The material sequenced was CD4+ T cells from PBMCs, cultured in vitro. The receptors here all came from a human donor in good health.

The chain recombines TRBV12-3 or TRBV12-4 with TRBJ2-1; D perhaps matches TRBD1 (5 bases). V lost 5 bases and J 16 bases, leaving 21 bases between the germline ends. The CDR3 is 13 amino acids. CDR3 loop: CASSGRWGGTEFF. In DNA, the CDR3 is TGTGCCAGCAGTGGTAGGTGGGGCGGCACTGAATTCTTC.

CDR3 sequence: CASSAQKTGRETQYF. The CDR3 DNA sequence: TGTGCCAGCAGCGCGCAGAAGACAGGGAGGGAGACCCAGTACTTC. This rearrangement joins TRBV7-9 to TRBJ2-5, with D possibly being TRBD1 (7 bases). Germline CDR1 is SEHNR and CDR2 is FQNEAQ (reference sequence). The CDR3 sequence is 15 residues long. Trimming pared 5 bases from V and 5 bases from J, leaving 18 bases between.

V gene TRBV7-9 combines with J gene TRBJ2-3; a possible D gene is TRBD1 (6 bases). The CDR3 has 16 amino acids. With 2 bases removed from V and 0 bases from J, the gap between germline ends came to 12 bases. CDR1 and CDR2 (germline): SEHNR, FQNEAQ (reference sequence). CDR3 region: CASSLLSTGSTDTQYF. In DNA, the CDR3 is TGTGCCAGCAGCTTATTGTCCACAGGGAGCACAGATACGCAGTATTTT. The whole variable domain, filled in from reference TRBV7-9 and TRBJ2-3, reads DTGVSQNPRHKITKRGQNVTFRCDPISEHNRLYWYRQTLGQGPEFLTYFQNEAQLEKSRLLSDRFSAERPKGSFSTLEIQRTEQGDSAMYLCASSLLSTGSTDTQYFGPGTRLTVL.

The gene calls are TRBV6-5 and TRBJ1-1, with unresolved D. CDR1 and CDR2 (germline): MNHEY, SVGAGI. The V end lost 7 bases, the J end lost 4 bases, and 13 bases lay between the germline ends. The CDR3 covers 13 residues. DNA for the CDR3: TGTGCCAGCAACCACGTCCTGGGCACTGAAGCTTTCTTT. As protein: CASNHVLGTEAFF.

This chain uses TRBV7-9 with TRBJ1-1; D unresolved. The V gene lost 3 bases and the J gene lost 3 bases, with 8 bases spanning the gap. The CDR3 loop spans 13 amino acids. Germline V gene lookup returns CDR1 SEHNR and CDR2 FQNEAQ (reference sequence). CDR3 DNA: TGTGCCAGCAGCTTGAGCGTTGACACTGAAGCTTTCTTT. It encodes CASSLSVDTEAFF.

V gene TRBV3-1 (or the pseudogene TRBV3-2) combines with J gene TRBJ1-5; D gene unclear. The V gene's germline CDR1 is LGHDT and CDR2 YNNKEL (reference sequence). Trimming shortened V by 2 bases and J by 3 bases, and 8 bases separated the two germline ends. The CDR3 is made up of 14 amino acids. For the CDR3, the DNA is TGTGCCAGCAGCCAAACGCAGGTCAATCAGCCCCAGCATTTT. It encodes CASSQTQVNQPQHF.

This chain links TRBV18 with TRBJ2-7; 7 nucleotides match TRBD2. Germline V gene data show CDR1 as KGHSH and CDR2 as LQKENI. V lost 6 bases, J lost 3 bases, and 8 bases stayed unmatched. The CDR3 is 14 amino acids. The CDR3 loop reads CASSPNPSGYEQYF. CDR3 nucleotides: TGTGCCAGCTCCCCGAACCCTAGCGGCTACGAGCAGTACTTC.

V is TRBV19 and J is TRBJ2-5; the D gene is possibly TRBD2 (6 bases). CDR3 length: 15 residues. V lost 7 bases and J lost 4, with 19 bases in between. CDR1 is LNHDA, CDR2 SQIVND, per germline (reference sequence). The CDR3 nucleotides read TGTGCCAGTAAGGAGGGAGGAGGTAGTACAGAGACCCAGTACTTC. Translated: CASKEGGGSTETQYF.

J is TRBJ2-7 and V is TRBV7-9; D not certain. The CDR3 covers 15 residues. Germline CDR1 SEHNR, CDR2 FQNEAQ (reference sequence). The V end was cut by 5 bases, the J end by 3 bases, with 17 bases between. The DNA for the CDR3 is TGTGCCAGCAGCACCCGACCAGAGCCCTTCTACGAGCAGTACTTC. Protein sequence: CASSTRPEPFYEQYF.

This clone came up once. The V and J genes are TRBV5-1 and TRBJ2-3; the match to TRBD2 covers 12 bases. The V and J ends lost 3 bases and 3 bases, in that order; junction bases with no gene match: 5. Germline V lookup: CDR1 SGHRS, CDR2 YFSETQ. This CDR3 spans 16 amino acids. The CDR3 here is CASSSATSGGTDTQYF. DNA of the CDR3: TGCGCCAGCAGCTCCGCCACTAGCGGGGGGACAGATACGCAGTATTTT.

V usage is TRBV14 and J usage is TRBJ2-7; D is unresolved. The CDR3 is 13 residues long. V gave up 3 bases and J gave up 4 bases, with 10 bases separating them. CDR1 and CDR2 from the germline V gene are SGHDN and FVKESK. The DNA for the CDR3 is TGTGCCAGCAGCCATCACCAGAGTTACGAGCAGTACTTC. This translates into CASSHHQSYEQYF.

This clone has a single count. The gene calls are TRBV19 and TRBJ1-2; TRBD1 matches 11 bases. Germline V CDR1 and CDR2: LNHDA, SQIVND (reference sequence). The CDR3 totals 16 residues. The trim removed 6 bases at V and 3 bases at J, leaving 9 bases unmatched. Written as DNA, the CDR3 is TGTGCCAGTAGCACCCGGGACAGGGGGGTGTACTATGGCTACACCTTC. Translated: CASSTRDRGVYYGYTF.

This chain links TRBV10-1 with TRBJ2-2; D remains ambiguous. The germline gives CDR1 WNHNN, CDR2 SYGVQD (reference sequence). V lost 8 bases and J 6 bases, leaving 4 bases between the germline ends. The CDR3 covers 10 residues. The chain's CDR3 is CASAAGELFF. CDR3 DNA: TGCGCCAGCGCCGCCGGGGAGCTGTTTTTT.

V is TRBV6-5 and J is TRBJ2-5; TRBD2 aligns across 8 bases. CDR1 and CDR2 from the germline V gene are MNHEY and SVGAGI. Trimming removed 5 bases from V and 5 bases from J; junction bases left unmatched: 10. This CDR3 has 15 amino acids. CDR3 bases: TGTGCCAGCAGTCCCATGGCGGGAGGCCCCGAGACCCAGTACTTC. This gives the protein CASSPMAGGPETQYF.

The CDR3 is CASSLRRETTHNEQFF. CDR3 nucleotides: TGTGCCAGCAGCTTAAGGCGGGAGACCACCCACAATGAGCAGTTCTTC. This sequence joins TRBV7-3 and TRBJ2-1; TRBD2 aligns across 7 bases. The CDR3 totals 16 residues. Per the germline V gene, CDR1 is SGHTA and CDR2 is FQGTGA. With V trimmed by 1 base and J by 5 bases, 8 bases remained unmatched.

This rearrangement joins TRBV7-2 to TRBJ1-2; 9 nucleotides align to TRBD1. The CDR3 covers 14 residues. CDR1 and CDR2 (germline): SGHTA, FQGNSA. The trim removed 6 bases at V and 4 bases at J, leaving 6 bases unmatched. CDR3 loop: CASRTRQGVYGYTF. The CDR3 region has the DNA TGTGCCAGCAGAACGAGACAGGGGGTCTATGGCTACACCTTC. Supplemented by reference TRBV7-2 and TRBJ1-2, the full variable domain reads GAGVSQSPSNKVTEKGKDVELRCDPISGHTALYWYRQSLGQGLEFLIYFQGNSAPDKSGLPSDRFSAERTGGSVSTLTIQRTQQEDSAVYLCASRTRQGVYGYTFGSGTRLTVV.

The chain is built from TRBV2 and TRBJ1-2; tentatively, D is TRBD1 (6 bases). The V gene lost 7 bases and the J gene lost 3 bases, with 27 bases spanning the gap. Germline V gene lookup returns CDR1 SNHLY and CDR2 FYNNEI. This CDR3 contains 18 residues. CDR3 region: CASTGGARRRLLDYGYTF. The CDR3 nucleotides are TGTGCCAGCACCGGGGGGGCCCGAAGACGACTCTTAGACTATGGCTACACCTTC.

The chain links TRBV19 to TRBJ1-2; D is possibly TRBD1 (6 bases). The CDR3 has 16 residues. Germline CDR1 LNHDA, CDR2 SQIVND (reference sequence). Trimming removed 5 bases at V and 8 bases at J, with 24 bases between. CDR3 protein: CASSDSRGGAQGGYTF. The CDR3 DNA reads TGTGCCAGTAGTGACTCTCGCGGGGGCGCCCAGGGAGGCTACACCTTC.

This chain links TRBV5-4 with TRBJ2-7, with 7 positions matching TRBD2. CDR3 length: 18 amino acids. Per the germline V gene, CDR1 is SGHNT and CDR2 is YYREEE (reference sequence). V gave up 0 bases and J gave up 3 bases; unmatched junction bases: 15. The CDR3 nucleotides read TGTGCCAGCAGCTTGGACCGGAGCGGGGACCCCCGACGCTACGAGCAGTACTTC. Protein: CASSLDRSGDPRRYEQYF.